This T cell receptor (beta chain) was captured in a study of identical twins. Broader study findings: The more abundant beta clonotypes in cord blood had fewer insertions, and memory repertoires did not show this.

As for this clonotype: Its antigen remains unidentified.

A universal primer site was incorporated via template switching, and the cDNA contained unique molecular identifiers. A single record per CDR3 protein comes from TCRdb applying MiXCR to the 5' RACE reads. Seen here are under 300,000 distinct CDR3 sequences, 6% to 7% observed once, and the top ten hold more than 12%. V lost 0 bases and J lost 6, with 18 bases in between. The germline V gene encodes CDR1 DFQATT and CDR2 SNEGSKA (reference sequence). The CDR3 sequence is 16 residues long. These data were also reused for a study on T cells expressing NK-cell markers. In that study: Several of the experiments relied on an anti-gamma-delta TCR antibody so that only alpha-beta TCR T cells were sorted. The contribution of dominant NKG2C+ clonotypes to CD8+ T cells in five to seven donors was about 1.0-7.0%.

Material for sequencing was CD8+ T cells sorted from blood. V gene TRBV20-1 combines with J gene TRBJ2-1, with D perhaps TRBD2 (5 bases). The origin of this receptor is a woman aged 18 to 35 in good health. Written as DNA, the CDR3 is TGCAGTGCTAGAGACCTAGCTCTGGGAGAGGTCAATGAGCAGTTCTTC. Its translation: CSARDLALGEVNEQFF.